The rows below give T cell receptor beta chains drawn from one sample of a study of T cell responses to AZD1222 COVID-19 vaccine. Clones were sequenced by immunoSEQ multiplex PCR, and TCRdb holds only the in-frame ones, with some missing. The data show 140,000 to 150,000 clones, around nine tenths seen once. Sample: peripheral blood, taken on day 0 of AZD1222 vaccination. These receptors were taken from an adult in good health. Each CDR3 is given with its conserved first and last residue. D genes are given only for firm matches. Not all rows give a size; the values are once, few, many and, for expanded clones, a class.

d_gene	abundance	j_gene	v_gene	CDR3aa	CDR3nt
TRBD1	-	TRBJ2-5	TRBV5-1	CASSLGGRTGSQTQYF	TGCGCCAGCAGCTTGGGCGGTAGGACAGGGTCCCAGACCCAGTACTTC
-	-	TRBJ2-5	TRBV5-1	CASSLGRQETQYF	TGCGCCAGCAGCTTAGGTAGACAAGAGACCCAGTACTTC
-	-	TRBJ1-1	TRBV30	CAWVDWGTEAFF	TGTGCCTGGGTCGACTGGGGCACTGAAGCTTTCTTT
TRBD2	-	TRBJ2-1	TRBV5-6	CASSLGLAGRHEQFF	TGTGCCAGCAGCTTGGGACTAGCGGGACGGCATGAGCAGTTCTTC
TRBD1	-	TRBJ2-3	TRBV19	CASSTGGFTQYF	TGTGCCAGTAGTACAGGGGGCTTTACGCAGTATTTT
TRBD1	-	TRBJ1-4	TRBV30	CAWSSLDRGFRGEKLFF	TGTGCCTGGAGTTCCCTCGACAGGGGGTTTCGGGGTGAAAAACTGTTTTTT
-	-	TRBJ1-1	TRBV12-3/TRBV12-4	CASSLDSDTEAFF	TGTGCCAGCAGTTTAGACAGCGACACTGAAGCTTTCTTT
TRBD1	-	TRBJ2-2	TRBV7-6	CASSRDRGRGNTGELFF	TGTGCCAGCAGCAGAGACAGGGGGCGAGGGAACACCGGGGAGCTGTTTTTT
-	-	TRBJ2-5	TRBV7-2	CASRFRSSHQETQYF	TGTGCCAGCAGGTTTAGGAGCTCCCACCAAGAGACCCAGTACTTC
-	few	TRBJ1-1	TRBV5-4	CASSLVRGAEAFF	TGTGCCAGCAGCTTGGTAAGGGGAGCTGAAGCTTTCTTT
TRBD1	-	TRBJ1-5	TRBV28	CASSFIGGQGNQPQHF	TGTGCCAGCAGTTTTATAGGGGGCCAAGGCAATCAGCCCCAGCATTTT
-	-	TRBJ2-2	TRBV10-2	CASSERLSTGELFF	TGCGCCAGCAGTGAGCGACTGTCCACCGGGGAGCTGTTTTTT
-	-	TRBJ2-1	TRBV5-1	CASSLPSAGEQFF	TGCGCCAGCAGCCTACCTAGCGCTGGTGAGCAGTTCTTC
TRBD2	-	TRBJ2-2	TRBV4-2	CASSQPSGRGHGELFF	TGTGCCAGCAGCCAACCTAGCGGGAGGGGCCACGGGGAGCTGTTTTTT
-	-	TRBJ1-4	TRBV5-4	CASSSPGGDEKLFF	TGTGCCAGCAGCTCTCCCGGGGGGGATGAAAAACTGTTTTTT
-	-	TRBJ1-5	TRBV30	CAWATGVDQPQHF	TGTGCCTGGGCTACGGGGGTCGATCAGCCCCAGCATTTT
-	-	TRBJ2-3	TRBV10-1	CASSGSSDPDTQYF	TGCGCCAGCAGTGGGTCGAGCGATCCAGATACGCAGTATTTT
-	-	TRBJ1-4	TRBV3-1/TRBV3-2	CASSQAVADPTNEKLFF	TGTGCCAGCAGCCAAGCAGTAGCCGACCCAACTAATGAAAAACTGTTTTTT
-	-	TRBJ1-5	TRBV6-1	CASSEWGGHSNQPQHF	TGTGCCAGCAGTGAATGGGGGGGGCATAGCAATCAGCCCCAGCATTTT
-	-	TRBJ2-3	TRBV12-3/TRBV12-4	CASSPGRYTQYF	TGTGCCAGCAGCCCTGGACGCTATACGCAGTATTTT
TRBD1	-	TRBJ1-3	TRBV23-1	CASSHRSRDREVGNTIYF	TGCGCCAGCAGTCACCGATCCCGGGACAGGGAAGTTGGAAACACCATATATTTT
-	-	TRBJ2-1	TRBV6-1	CASSESGGLEQFF	TGTGCCAGCAGTGAGTCCGGGGGCCTTGAGCAGTTCTTC
TRBD2	-	TRBJ2-7	TRBV28	CASRNLGGLAAYEQYF	TGTGCCAGCAGGAACCTCGGGGGACTAGCGGCCTACGAGCAGTACTTC
TRBD2	-	TRBJ2-1	TRBV19	CASSISRTSGYNEQFF	TGTGCCAGTAGTATTTCCCGGACTAGCGGTTACAATGAGCAGTTCTTC